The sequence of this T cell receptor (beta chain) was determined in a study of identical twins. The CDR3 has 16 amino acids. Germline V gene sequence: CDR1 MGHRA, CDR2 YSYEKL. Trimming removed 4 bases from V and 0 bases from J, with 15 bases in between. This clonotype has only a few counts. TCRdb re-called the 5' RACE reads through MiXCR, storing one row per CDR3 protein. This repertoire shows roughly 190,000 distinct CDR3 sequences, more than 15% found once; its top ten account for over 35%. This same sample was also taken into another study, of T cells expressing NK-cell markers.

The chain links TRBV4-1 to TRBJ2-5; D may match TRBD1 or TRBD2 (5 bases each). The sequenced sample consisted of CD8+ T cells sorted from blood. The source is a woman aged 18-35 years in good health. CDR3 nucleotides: TGCGCCAGCAGCCGACTTTTGGGGGACCACCAAGAGACCCAGTACTTC. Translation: CASSRLLGDHQETQYF.